This TCR beta chain comes out of a study of shared clonotypes between healthy human individuals. Study information: The study enrolled a couple of women and a few men aged 18 to 49.

Generated by immunoSEQ multiplex PCR, the TCRdb table keeps only in-frame clones and is missing some. The data contain more than 2 million clones, around 93% of them singletons. CD45RO-negative, CCR7-selected cells formed the naive CD8 fraction, which excluded terminally differentiated effector memory CD45RA+ cells. The CDR3 consists of 17 residues. Per the germline V gene, CDR1 is LNHNV and CDR2 is YYDKDF (reference sequence). V was cut by 0 bases and J by 5 bases, with 17 bases left in between. The receptor's source is a man aged 18-30 years in good health. Some clones in this sample may be carry-over from other donors' samples. This sequence joins TRBV15 and TRBJ2-4, with D unresolved. Sequencing was performed on naive CD8+ T cells from PBMCs. CDR3 in amino acids: CATSRDRGSGSQNIQYF. The CDR3 nucleotides are TGTGCCACCAGCAGAGATAGAGGATCCGGGTCCCAAAACATTCAGTACTTC. Looking up the rest from reference TRBV15 and TRBJ2-4 gives the full variable domain: DAMVIQNPRYQVTQFGKPVTLSCSQTLNHNVMYWYQQKSSQAPKLLFHYYDKDFNNEADTPDNFQSRRPNTSFCFLDIRSPGLGDTAMYLCATSRDRGSGSQNIQYFGAGTRLSVL.